This T cell receptor beta chain was sequenced during a study of blood T cell repertoires in COVID-19. Using immunoSEQ multiplex PCR, the repertoire was profiled, and TCRdb retains in-frame clones only, with some absent. The sample contains more than 150,000 clones, approximately 80% of which appear only once. J lost 11 bases, V lost 0 bases, and 10 bases had no gene match. The CDR3 totals 15 residues. Germline V CDR1 and CDR2: LGHNA, YSLEER. The source material was peripheral blood. The sequence was collected from a woman aged 45-65 years with acute or convalescent COVID-19. V gene TRBV4-3 combines with J gene TRBJ2-1, with TRBD2 identical over 7 bases. The CDR3: CASSQEERRGYQQFF. As DNA, the CDR3 is TGCGCCAGCAGCCAAGAAGAGAGGCGGGGGTACCAGCAGTTCTTC.